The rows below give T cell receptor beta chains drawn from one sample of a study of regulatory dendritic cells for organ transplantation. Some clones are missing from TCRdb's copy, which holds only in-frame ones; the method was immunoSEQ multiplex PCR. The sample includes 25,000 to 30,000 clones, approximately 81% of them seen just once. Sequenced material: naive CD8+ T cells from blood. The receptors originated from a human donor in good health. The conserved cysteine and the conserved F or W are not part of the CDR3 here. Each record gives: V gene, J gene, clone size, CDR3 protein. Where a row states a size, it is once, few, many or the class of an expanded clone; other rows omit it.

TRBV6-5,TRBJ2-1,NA,ASSPGQASYNEQF
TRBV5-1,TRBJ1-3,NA,ASSLRTGLSSGNTIY
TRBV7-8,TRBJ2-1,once,ASSLLAGGRNEQF
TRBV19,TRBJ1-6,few,ASSMGQGNSPLH
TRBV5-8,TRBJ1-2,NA,ASSLDVDTYGYT
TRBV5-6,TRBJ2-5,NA,ASSPRGLYETQY
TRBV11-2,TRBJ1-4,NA,ASSFQTATNEKLF
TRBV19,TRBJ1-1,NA,ASSWQGNTEAF
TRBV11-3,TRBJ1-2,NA,ASSPEGFSGYT
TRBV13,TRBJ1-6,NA,ASREENSPLH
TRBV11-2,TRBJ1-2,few,ASRNDRGKGYT
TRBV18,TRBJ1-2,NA,ASSSEGGALDT
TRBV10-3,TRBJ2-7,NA,AIGDRGRYEQY
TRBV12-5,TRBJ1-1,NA,ASGPETGLVTEAF
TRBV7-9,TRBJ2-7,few,ASSLVGGSYEQY
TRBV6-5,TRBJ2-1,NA,ASSSASGGEQF
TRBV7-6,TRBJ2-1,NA,ASSFPFRSSYNEQF
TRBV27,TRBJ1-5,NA,ASSLYSSNQPQH
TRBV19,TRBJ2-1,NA,ASSPPTSGGAYEQF
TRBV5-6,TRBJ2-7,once,ASSPEGGRGLYEQY
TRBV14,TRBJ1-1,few,ASSQGNMDRVN
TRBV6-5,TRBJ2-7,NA,ASRTGTNSYEQY
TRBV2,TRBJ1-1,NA,ASSGSRNTEAF
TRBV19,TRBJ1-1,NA,ASSSLQEFLDGTEAF
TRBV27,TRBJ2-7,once,ASSPLLGQGPEQY
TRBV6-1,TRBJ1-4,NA,ASSEHSRGNEKLF
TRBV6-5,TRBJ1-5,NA,ASRPQHSSNQPQH
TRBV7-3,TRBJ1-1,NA,ASSFGGAEAF
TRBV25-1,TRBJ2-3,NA,ASKTGGLFDTQY
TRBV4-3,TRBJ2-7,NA,ASSQVRGTYEQY
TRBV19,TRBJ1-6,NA,ASSIDPGQSSYNSPLH
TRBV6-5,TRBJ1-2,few,ASSNADRNNYGYT
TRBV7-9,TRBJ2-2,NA,ASSLRLSGFTGELF
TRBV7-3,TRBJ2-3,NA,ASSKASGGTDTQY
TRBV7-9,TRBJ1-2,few,ASSSLPNGQGNGYT
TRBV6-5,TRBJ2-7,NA,ASSFRTFTYEQY
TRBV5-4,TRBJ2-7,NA,ASSLLAGGPYEQY
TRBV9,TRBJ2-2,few,ASSRGQENTGELF
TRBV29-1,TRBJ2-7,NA,SVESPGRDYEQY
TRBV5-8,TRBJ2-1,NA,ASSSGGSLEQF
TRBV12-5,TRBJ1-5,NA,ASGTDISNSNQPQH
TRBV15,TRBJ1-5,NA,ATSRDRVNSNQPQH